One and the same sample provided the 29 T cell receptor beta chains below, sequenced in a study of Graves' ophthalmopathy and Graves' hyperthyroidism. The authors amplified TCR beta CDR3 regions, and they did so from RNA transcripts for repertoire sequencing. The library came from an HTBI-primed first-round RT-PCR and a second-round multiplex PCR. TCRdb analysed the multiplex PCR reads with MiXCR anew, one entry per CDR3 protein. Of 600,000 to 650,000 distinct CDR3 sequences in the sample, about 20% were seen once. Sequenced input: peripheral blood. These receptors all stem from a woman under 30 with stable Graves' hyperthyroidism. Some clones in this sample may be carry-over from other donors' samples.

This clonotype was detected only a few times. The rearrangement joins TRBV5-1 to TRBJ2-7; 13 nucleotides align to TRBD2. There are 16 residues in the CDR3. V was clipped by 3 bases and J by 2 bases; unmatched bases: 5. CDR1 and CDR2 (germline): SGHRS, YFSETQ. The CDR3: CASSWSTSGGPYEQYF. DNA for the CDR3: TGCGCCAGCAGCTGGTCGACTAGCGGGGGGCCCTACGAGCAGTACTTC.

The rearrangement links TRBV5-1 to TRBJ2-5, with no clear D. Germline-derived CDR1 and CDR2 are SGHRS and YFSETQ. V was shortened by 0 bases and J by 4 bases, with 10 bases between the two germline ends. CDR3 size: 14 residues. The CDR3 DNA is TGCGCCAGCAGCTTGGGCGTCAGAACAGAGACCCAGTACTTC. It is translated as CASSLGVRTETQYF.

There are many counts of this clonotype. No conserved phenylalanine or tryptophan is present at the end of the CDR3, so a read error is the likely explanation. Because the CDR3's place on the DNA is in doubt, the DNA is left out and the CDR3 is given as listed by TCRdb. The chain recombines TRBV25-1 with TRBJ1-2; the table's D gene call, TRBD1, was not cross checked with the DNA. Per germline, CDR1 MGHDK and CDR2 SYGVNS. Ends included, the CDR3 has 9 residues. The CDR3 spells CASSGTGNG.

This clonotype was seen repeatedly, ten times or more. CDR3 DNA sequence: TGTGCCAGTACTGGGACAGGGAGATCCTACGAGCAGTACTTC. This encodes CASTGTGRSYEQYF. V and J are TRBV19 and TRBJ2-7, with 9 positions matching TRBD1. CDR3 length: 14 residues. After removal of 7 bases from V and 1 base from J, the junction contained 5 bases not matched to a gene. Per the germline V gene, CDR1 is LNHDA and CDR2 is SQIVND (reference sequence).

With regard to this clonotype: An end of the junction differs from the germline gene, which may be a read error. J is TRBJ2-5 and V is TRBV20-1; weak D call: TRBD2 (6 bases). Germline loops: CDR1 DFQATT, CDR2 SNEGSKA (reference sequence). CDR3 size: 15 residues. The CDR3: CSARDRLVGQETQHF. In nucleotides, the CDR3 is TGCAGTGCTAGAGATAGACTAGTTGGTCAAGAGACCCAGCACTTC.

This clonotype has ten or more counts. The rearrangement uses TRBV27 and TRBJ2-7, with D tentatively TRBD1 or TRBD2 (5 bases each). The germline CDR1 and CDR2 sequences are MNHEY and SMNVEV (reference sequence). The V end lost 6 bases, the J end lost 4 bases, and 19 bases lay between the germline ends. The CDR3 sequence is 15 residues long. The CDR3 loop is CASSPQKRWGYEQYF. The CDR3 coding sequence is TGTGCCAGCAGCCCCCAAAAGCGTTGGGGGTACGAGCAGTACTTC.

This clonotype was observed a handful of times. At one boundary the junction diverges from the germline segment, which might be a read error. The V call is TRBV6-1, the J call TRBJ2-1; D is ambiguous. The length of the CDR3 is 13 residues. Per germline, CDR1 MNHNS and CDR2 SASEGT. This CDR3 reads CASSEAPLDEQLF. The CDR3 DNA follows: TGTGCCAGCAGTGAAGCCCCCTTGGATGAGCAGCTCTTC.

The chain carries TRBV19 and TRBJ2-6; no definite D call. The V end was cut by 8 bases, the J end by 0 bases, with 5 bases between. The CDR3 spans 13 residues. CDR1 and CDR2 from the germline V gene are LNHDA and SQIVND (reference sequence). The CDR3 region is CASQISGANVLTF. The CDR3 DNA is TGTGCCAGTCAAATCTCTGGGGCCAACGTCCTGACTTTC.

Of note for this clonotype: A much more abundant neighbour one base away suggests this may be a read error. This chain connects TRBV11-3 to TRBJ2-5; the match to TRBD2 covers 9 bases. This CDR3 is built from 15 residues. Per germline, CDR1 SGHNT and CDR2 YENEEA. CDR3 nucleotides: TGTGTCAGCAGCTCTAGCGGGATCGGAGGAGAGACCCAGTACTTC. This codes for CVSSSSGIGGETQYF.

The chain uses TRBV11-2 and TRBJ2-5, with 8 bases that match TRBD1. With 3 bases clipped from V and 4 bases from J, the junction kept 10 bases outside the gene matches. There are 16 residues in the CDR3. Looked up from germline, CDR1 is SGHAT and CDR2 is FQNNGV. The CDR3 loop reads CASSLGMTGEPETQYF. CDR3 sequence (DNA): TGTGCCAGCAGCTTGGGGATGACAGGGGAGCCAGAGACCCAGTACTTC.

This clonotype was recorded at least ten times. The CDR3 sequence: CASSLRIIGQGMDIQYF. CDR3 bases: TGCGCCAGCAGCCTACGAATTATTGGACAGGGGATGGACATTCAGTACTTC. The rearrangement joins TRBV5-1 to TRBJ2-4, with 9 nucleotides matching TRBD1. The CDR3 length is 17 residues. The J segment lost 8 bases and the V segment lost 4 bases, leaving 16 bases of the junction unmatched. CDR1 and CDR2 from the germline V gene are SGHRS and YFSETQ.

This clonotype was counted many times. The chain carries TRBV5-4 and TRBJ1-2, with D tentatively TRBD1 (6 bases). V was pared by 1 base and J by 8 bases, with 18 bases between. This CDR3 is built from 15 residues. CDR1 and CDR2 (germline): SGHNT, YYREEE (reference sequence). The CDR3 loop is CASSLWGGAGEGYTF. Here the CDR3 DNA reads TGTGCCAGCAGCTTGTGGGGGGGCGCAGGGGAAGGCTACACCTTC.

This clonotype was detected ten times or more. The CDR3 reads CASTRAGGSYEQYF. CDR3 coding DNA: TGTGCCAGCACGCGGGCGGGGGGTTCCTACGAGCAGTACTTC. This chain joins TRBV6-1 and TRBJ2-7; 8 bases agree with TRBD2. Per germline, CDR1 MNHNS and CDR2 SASEGT. This CDR3 has 14 residues. V shed 7 bases, J shed 1 base, and the junction held 6 bases outside the gene matches.

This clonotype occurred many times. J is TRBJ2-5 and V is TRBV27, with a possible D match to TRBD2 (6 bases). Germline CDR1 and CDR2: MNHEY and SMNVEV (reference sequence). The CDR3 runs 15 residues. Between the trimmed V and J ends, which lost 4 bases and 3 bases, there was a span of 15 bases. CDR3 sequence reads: CASSSGSTWKETQYF. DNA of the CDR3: TGTGCCAGCAGTTCCGGGAGTACGTGGAAAGAGACCCAGTACTTC.

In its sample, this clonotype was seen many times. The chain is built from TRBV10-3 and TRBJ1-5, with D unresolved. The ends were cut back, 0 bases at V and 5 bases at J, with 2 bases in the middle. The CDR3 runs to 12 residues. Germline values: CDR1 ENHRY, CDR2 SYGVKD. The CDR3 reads CAISESDQPQHF. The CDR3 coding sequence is TGTGCCATCAGTGAGTCGGATCAGCCCCAGCATTTT.

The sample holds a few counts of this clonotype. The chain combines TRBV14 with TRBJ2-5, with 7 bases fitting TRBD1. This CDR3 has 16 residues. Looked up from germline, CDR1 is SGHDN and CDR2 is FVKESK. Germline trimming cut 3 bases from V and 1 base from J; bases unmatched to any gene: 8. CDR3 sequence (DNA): TGTGCCAGCAGCCACAGACAGGGTTTTTTCCAAGAGACCCAGTACTTC. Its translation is CASSHRQGFFQETQYF.

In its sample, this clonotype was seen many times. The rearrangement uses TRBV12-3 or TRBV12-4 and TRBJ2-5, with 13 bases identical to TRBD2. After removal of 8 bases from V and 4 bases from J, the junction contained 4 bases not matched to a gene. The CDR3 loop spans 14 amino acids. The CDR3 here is CASGLAGDPETQYF. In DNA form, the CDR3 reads TGTGCCAGCGGACTAGCGGGAGACCCAGAGACCCAGTACTTC.

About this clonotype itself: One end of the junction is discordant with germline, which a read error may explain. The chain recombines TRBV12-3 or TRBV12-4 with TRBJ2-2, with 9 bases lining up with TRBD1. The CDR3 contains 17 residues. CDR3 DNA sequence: TGCGCCAGCAGTTTATCGAAGGGGACAGGGTTGTTCGGGGAGCTGTATTTT. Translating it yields CASSLSKGTGLFGELYF.

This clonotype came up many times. The CDR3 bases are TGTGCCAGCAGTTCCGAAACCCCAGAGACCCAGTACTTC. Protein sequence: CASSSETPETQYF. This chain connects TRBV28 to TRBJ2-5; D unresolved. Trimming cost V 4 bases and J 4 bases, with 10 bases left between them. The CDR3 sequence is 13 residues long. Germline V CDR1 and CDR2: MDHEN, SYDVKM.

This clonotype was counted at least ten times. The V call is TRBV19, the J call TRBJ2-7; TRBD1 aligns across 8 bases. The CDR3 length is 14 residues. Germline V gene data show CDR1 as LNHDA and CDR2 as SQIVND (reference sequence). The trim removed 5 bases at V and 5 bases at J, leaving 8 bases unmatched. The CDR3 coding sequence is TGTGCCAGTAGTTCACGGACAGGGCACGACGAGCAGTACTTC. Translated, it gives CASSSRTGHDEQYF.

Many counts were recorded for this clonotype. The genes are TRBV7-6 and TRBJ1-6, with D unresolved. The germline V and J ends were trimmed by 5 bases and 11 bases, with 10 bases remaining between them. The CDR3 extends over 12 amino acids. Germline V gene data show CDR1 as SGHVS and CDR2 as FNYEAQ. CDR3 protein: CASSQASPPLHF. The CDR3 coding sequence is TGTGCCAGCAGCCAAGCCTCTCCACCCCTCCACTTT.

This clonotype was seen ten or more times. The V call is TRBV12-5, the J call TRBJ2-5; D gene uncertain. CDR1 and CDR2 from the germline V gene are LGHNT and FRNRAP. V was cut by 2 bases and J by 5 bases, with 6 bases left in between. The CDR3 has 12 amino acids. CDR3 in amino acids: CASGLLEETQYF. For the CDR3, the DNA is TGTGCTAGTGGTTTGCTAGAGGAGACCCAGTACTTC.

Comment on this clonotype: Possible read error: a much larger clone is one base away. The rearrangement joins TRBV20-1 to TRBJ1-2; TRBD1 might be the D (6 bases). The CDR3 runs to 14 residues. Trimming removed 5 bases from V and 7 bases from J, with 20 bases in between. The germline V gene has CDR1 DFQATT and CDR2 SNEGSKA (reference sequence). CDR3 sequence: CSAGSGTRGAGYTF. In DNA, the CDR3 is TGCAGTGCTGGATCCGGGACACGGGGCGCTGGCTACACCTTC.

The CDR3 bases are TGTGCCAGCAGTTACTCGGGGGCAGGGAATAATCAGCCCCAGCATTTT. This encodes CASSYSGAGNNQPQHF. V and J are TRBV12-3 or TRBV12-4 and TRBJ1-5, with D possibly matching TRBD1 (6 bases). The CDR3 length is 16 residues. V gave up 4 bases and J gave up 4 bases, with 17 bases separating them.

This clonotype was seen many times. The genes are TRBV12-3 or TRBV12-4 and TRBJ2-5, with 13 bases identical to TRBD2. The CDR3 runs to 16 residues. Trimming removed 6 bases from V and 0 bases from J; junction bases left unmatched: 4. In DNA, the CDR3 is TGTGCCAGCAGACTAGCGGGAGGGCCGTACCAAGAGACCCAGTACTTC. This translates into CASRLAGGPYQETQYF.

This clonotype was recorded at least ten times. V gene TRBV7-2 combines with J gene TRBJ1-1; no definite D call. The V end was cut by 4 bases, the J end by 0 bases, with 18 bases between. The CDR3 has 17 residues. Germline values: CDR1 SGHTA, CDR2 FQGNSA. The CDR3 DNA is TGTGCCAGCAGCTCCCAGTCCACCGGCAAAATGAACACTGAAGCTTTCTTT. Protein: CASSSQSTGKMNTEAFF.

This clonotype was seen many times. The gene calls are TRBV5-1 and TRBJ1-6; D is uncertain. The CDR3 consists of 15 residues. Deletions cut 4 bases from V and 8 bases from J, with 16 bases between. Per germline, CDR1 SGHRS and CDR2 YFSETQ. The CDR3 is CASSPNINVDSPLHF. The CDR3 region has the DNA TGCGCCAGCAGCCCGAACATTAATGTGGATTCACCCCTCCACTTT.

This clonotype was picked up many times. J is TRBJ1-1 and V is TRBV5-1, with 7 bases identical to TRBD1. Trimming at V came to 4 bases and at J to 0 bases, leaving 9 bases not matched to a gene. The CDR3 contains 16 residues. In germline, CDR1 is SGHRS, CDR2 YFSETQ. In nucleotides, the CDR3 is TGCGCCAGCAGCCCATCCTCGACAGGGTTGAACACTGAAGCTTTCTTT. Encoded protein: CASSPSSTGLNTEAFF.

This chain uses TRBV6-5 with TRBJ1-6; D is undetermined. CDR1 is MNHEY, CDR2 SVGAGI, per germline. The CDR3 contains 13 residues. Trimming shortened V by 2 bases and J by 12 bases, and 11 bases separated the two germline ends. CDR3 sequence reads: CASSYSGIGPLHF. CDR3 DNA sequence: TGTGCCAGCAGTTACAGCGGAATTGGACCCCTCCACTTT.